This TCR beta chain was captured by sequencing in a study of T cell repertoires in cytomegalovirus infection. Overall study context: Based on public TCR beta signatures, there were indications of CMV infection and of a matching HLA type. General study results and limits: Dominant in the ex vivo response were TCR beta clonotypes restricted by HLA-C and specific for CMV.

Each CDR3 protein is one row after TCRdb ran MiXCR on the reads. This table holds around 570,000 distinct CDR3 sequences, 35% to 50% found once. This clonotype has only a few counts. Its antigen is currently unknown. CDR1 is MNHNS, CDR2 SASEGT, per germline. The CDR3 totals 15 residues. The V gene end was trimmed by 6 bases and the J gene end by 2 bases; junction bases not matched to a gene: 9. The sample here was cultured PBMCs, taken from culture after CMV antigen stimulation. The clonotype comes from a human donor in good health (CMV status not recorded). Some clones in this sample may be carry-over from other donors' samples. The chain recombines TRBV6-1 with TRBJ2-7; 8 nucleotides line up with TRBD1. As DNA, the CDR3 is TGTGCCAGCAGGCCCCAGACAGGGGACACCTACGAGCAGTACTTC. Its protein is CASRPQTGDTYEQYF.